The rows below give T cell receptor beta chains drawn from one sample of a study of Tregs in tolerant kidney transplant recipients. Sequenced by immunoSEQ multiplex PCR; TCRdb stores in-frame clones only, minus some. The sample yields 90,000 or so clones, 93% seen once. The source was CD4+ T cells from blood (PBMCs), collected 12 months after the transplant. Every receptor here comes from a human patient who received a combined kidney and bone marrow transplant. Among the T cells, some may be from the graft donor. CDR3s include the opening cysteine and the closing phenylalanine or tryptophan. Each record gives: D gene, clone size, V gene, J gene, CDR3 protein, CDR3 DNA. The D gene is left open where the match is weak. The size of a clone is reported for some rows only, either as once, few or many, or as a class for expanded clones.

TRBD2,NA,TRBV7-2,TRBJ2-2,CASSPQAGENTGELFF,TGTGCCAGCAGCCCACAAGCGGGGGAGAACACCGGGGAGCTGTTTTTT
TRBD2,once,TRBV2,TRBJ2-1,CASSLSGGRGDEQFF,TGTGCCAGCAGTTTAAGCGGGGGGCGGGGGGATGAGCAGTTCTTC
NA,NA,TRBV7-3,TRBJ2-1,CASSLNAPLVWPIYNEQFF,TGTGCCAGCAGCTTAAACGCCCCTCTTGTGTGGCCGATCTACAATGAGCAGTTCTTC
TRBD1,NA,TRBV13,TRBJ1-6,CASNTRTGYHSPLHF,TGTGCCAGCAACACCCGGACAGGTTATCATTCCCCCCTCCACTTT
TRBD1,NA,TRBV4-2,TRBJ1-2,CASSQVGTGGFRNYGYTF,TGTGCCAGCAGCCAAGTGGGGACAGGGGGTTTTCGGAACTATGGCTACACCTTC
NA,NA,TRBV4-3,TRBJ2-7,CASSQLRSSYEQYF,TGCGCCAGCAGCCAATTACGGAGCTCCTACGAGCAGTACTTC
NA,NA,TRBV7-2,TRBJ1-1,CASSLSGVDTEAFF,TGTGCCAGCAGCTTATCGGGGGTTGACACTGAAGCTTTCTTT
TRBD1,NA,TRBV7-2,TRBJ2-7,CASSRQGSYEQYF,TGTGCCAGCAGCCGACAGGGCTCCTACGAGCAGTACTTC
TRBD2,NA,TRBV11-3,TRBJ2-7,CASSLGTSNEQYF,TGTGCCAGCAGCTTAGGGACTAGCAACGAGCAGTACTTC
NA,NA,TRBV30,TRBJ2-3,CAWSGSFRVTDTQYF,TGTGCCTGGAGTGGGTCCTTCAGGGTCACAGATACGCAGTATTTT
TRBD2,NA,TRBV7-3,TRBJ2-3,CASSLIERGRGDTQYF,TGTGCCAGCAGCTTAATTGAGCGGGGGCGGGGAGATACGCAGTATTTT
NA,NA,TRBV5-1,TRBJ1-5,CASSLQWDQPQHF,TGCGCCAGCAGCTTACAGTGGGATCAGCCCCAGCATTTT
TRBD2,NA,TRBV2,TRBJ2-3,CASSVLGGANTDTQYF,TGTGCCAGCAGTGTCCTCGGGGGGGCCAACACAGATACGCAGTATTTT
NA,NA,TRBV7-3,TRBJ2-5,CASSLRGQQGFETQYF,TGTGCCAGCAGCTTGCGTGGACAGCAAGGTTTCGAGACCCAGTACTTC
TRBD1,NA,TRBV9,TRBJ1-3,CASSSRQGTGNTIYF,TGTGCCAGCAGCTCACGACAGGGGACTGGAAACACCATATATTTT
TRBD2,once,TRBV6-4,TRBJ2-3,CASSEGLAAAGDTQYF,TGTGCCAGCAGTGAAGGACTAGCGGCGGCGGGAGATACGCAGTATTTT
NA,NA,TRBV10-3,TRBJ1-5,CAISELYADSNQPQHF,TGTGCCATCAGTGAGTTATACGCAGATAGCAATCAGCCCCAGCATTTT
TRBD1,NA,TRBV18,TRBJ1-2,CASSARQGTDGYTF,TGTGCCAGCTCAGCGAGACAGGGAACGGATGGCTACACCTTC
TRBD1,NA,TRBV7-2,TRBJ1-2,CASSVAGQGANYGYTF,TGTGCCAGCAGCGTTGCTGGACAGGGTGCGAACTATGGCTACACCTTC
NA,NA,TRBV18,TRBJ2-2,CASSPRAGSNTGELFF,TGTGCCAGCTCACCACGGGCGGGTTCGAACACCGGGGAGCTGTTTTTT
NA,NA,TRBV23-1,TRBJ2-1,CASRFTGEQFF,TGCGCCAGCAGGTTTACGGGGGAGCAGTTCTTC